This TCR beta chain is from a study of radiation and T cells in renal cell carcinoma. The length of the CDR3 is 16 residues. Trimming cost V 0 bases and J 0 bases, with 9 bases left between them. Germline V lookup: CDR1 MNHNY, CDR2 SVGAGI (reference sequence). Profiling relied on immunoSEQ multiplex PCR, and the TCRdb table lists in-frame clones only, not all of them. The sample yields around 170,000 clones, roughly nine tenths seen once. As to time point: blood 4 weeks post-SBRT, at nephrectomy. Treatment defined: 15 Gy SBRT to primary tumor, nephrectomy 4 weeks later. Nephrectomy followed 15 Gy stereotactic body radiation by 4 weeks.

This sample comprised blood, obtained from a patient whose treatment included radiotherapy and nephrectomy. The chain is built from TRBV6-6 and TRBJ1-3; D uncertain. The sequence derives from a woman aged 50 to 60 with renal cell carcinoma. CDR3 coding DNA: TGTGCCAGCAGTTACTCCGGACGGGACTCTGGAAACACCATATATTTT. This translates into CASSYSGRDSGNTIYF.